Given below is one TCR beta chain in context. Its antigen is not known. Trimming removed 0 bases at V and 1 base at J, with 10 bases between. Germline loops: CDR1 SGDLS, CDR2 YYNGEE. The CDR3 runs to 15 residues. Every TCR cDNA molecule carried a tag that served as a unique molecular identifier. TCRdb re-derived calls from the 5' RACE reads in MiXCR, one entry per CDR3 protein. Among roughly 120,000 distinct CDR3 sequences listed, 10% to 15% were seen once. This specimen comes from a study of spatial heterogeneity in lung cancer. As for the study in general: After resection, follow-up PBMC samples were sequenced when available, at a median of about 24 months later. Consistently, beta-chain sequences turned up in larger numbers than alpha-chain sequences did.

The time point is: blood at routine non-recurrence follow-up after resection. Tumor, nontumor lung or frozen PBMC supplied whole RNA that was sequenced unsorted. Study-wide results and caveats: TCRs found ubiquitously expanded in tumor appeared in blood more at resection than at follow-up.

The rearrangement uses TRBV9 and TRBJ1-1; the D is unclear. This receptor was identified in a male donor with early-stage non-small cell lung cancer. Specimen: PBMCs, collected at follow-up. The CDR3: CASSVEWTGNTEAFF. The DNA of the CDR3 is TGTGCCAGCAGCGTAGAGTGGACGGGGAACACTGAAGCTTTCTTT.